This T cell receptor (beta chain) was sequenced for a study of early T cells in non-severe SARS-CoV-2 infection. Across the whole study: Sequencing used unsorted whole-blood bulk RNA, so chains lack pairing. Findings and limits, study-wide: Private and CD4 specificities were missed by VDJdb matching, skewed to anti-spike CD8.

Researchers tagged individual cDNA molecules with unique molecular identifiers. One entry per CDR3 protein, called by TCRdb with MiXCR from the 5' RACE reads. The sample comprises 65,000 to 95,000 distinct CDR3 sequences, 4.5% to 6% of which are singletons, and around 7.8% rests with the top ten. The trim removed 3 bases at V and 5 bases at J, leaving 16 bases unmatched. Germline loops: CDR1 MDHEN, CDR2 SYDVKM. This CDR3 comprises 18 residues. This clonotype has only a few counts. Its matching antigen is unknown. The TCR originated in an adult who was a healthcare worker with PCR-confirmed SARS-CoV-2 infection or an uninfected control (not recorded which). The specimen comprised whole blood, sampled at baseline. This rearrangement joins TRBV28 to TRBJ1-1, with 9 bases fitting TRBD1. Written as DNA, the CDR3 is TGTGCCAGCAGTTTTAGGGTATCGGACAGGGGTAGGATAACTGAAGCTTTCTTT. Translation: CASSFRVSDRGRITEAFF.